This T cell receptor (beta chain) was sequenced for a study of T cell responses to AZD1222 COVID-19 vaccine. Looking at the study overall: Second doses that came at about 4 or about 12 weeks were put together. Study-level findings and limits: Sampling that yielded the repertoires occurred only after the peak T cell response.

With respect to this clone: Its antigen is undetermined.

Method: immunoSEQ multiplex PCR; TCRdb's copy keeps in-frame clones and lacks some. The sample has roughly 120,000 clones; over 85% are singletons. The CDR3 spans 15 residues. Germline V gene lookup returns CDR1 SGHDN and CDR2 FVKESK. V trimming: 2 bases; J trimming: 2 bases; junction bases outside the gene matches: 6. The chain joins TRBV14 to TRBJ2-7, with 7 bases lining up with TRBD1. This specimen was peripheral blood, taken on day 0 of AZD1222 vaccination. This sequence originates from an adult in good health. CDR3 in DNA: TGTGCCAGCAGCCAACTAAACAGGGGCCCCTACGAGCAGTACTTC. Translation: CASSQLNRGPYEQYF.